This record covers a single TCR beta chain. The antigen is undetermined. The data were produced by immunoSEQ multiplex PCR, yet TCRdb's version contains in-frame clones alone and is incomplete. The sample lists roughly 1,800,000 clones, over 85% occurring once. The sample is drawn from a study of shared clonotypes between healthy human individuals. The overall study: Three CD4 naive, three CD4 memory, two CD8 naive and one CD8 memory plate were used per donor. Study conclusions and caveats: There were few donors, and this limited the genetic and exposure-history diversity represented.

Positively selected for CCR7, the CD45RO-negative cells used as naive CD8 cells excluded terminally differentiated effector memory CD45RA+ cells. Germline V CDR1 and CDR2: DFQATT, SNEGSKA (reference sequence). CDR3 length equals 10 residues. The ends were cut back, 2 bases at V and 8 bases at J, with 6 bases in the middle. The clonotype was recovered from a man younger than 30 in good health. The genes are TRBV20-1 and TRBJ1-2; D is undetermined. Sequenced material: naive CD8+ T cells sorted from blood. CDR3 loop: CSARPHGYTF. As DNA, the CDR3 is TGCAGTGCTAGACCCCACGGCTACACCTTC.